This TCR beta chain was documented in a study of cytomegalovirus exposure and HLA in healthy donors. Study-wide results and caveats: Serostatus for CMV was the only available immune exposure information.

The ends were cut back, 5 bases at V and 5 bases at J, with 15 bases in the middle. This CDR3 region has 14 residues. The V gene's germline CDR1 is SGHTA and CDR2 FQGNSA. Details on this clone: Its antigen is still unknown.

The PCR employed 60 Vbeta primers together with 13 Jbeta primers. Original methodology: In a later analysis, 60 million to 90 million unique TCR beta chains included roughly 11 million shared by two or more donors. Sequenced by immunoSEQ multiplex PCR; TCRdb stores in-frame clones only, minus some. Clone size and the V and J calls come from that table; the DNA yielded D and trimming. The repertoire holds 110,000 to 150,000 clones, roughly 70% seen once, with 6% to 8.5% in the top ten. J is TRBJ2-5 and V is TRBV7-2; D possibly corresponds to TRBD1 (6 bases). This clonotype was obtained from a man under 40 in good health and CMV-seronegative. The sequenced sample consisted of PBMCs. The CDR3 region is CASSAQGFGETQYF. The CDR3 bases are TGTGCCAGCAGCGCACAGGGTTTCGGCGAGACCCAGTACTTC.